This record covers a single TCR beta chain. The antigen is not known. The data originate from a study of somatic mutations in cytotoxic T cells in rheumatoid arthritis. Study-level findings and limits: No age-related increase in CD8+ clonality was seen in healthy controls, but one was seen in rheumatoid arthritis patients.

Sequencing used immunoSEQ multiplex PCR; TCRdb keeps in-frame clones, though not all of them. Of roughly 9,200 clones listed, roughly 73% are singletons. This clonotype was sampled from an adult with rheumatoid arthritis. Sample: CD8+ T cells sorted from blood.

The CDR3 reads CASSAKGLAGFGTGELFF. The CDR3 DNA is TGTGCCAGCAGCGCAAAGGGACTAGCGGGATTTGGGACCGGGGAGCTGTTTTTT. V and J are TRBV9 and TRBJ2-2; 13 nucleotides line up with TRBD2. This CDR3 comprises 18 residues. Germline trimming cut 3 bases from V and 5 bases from J; bases unmatched to any gene: 10. The germline V gene has CDR1 SGDLS and CDR2 YYNGEE.